This T cell receptor beta chain emerged from a study of blood T cell repertoires in COVID-19. V was cut by 5 bases and J by 4 bases, with 15 bases left in between. Per the germline V gene, CDR1 is SGHVS and CDR2 is FQNEAQ. The CDR3 sequence is 15 residues long. Profiling relied on immunoSEQ multiplex PCR, and the TCRdb table lists in-frame clones only, not all of them. The sample holds about 64,000 clones; 90% are singletons and the top ten take 7% to 10%. The sequence derives from a woman aged 80 or older with active COVID-19. Sequencing was carried out using peripheral blood. The J gene is TRBJ2-1, the V gene TRBV7-8, with a weak D call TRBD2 (6 bases). CDR3 loop: CASSALGGTYNEQFF. The CDR3 nucleotides read TGTGCCAGCAGCGCGCTTGGGGGGACTTACAATGAGCAGTTCTTC.